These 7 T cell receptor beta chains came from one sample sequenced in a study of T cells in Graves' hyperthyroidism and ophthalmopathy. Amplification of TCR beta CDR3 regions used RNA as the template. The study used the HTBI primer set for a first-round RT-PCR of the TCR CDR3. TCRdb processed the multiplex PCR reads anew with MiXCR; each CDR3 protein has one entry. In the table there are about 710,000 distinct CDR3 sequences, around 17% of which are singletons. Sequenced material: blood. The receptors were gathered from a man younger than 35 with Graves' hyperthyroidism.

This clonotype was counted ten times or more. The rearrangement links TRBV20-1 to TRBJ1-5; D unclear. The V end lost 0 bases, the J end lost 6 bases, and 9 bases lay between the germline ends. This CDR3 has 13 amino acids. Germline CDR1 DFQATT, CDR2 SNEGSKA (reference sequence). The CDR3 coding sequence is TGCAGTGCTAGAGATGGGGTGGGTCAGCCCCAGCATTTT. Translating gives CSARDGVGQPQHF.

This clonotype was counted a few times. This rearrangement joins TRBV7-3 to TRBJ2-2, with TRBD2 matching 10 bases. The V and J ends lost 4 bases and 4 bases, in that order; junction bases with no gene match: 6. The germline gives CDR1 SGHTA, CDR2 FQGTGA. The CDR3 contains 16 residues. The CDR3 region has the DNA TGTGCCAGCAGCTATGGACTAGCGGAGCGCACCGGGGAGCTGTTTTTT. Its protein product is CASSYGLAERTGELFF.

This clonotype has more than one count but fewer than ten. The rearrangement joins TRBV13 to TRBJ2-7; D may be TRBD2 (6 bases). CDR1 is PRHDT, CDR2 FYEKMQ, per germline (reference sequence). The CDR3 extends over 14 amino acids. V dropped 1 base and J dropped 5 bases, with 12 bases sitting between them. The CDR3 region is CASSLAGAVNEQYF. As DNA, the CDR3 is TGTGCCAGCAGCTTAGCGGGAGCTGTCAACGAGCAGTACTTC. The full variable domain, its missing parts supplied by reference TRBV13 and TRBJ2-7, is AAGVIQSPRHLIKEKRETATLKCYPIPRHDTVYWYQQGPGQDPQFLISFYEKMQSDKGSIPDRFSAQQFSDYHSELNMSSLELGDSALYFCASSLAGAVNEQYFGPGTRLTVT.

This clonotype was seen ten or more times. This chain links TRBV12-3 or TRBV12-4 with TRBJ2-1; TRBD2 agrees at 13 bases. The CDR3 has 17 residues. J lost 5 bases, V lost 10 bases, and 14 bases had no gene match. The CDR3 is CATQSRLAGGRHNEQFF. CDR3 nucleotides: TGTGCCACCCAGTCACGACTAGCGGGAGGCCGCCACAATGAGCAGTTCTTC.

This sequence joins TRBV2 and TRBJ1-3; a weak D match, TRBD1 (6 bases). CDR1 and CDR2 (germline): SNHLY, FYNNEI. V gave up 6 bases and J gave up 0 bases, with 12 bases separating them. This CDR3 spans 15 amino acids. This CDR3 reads CASRGTGLSGNTIYF. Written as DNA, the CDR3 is TGTGCCAGCAGGGGAACAGGGCTCTCTGGAAACACCATATATTTT. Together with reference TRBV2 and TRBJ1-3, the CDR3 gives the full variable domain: EPEVTQTPSHQVTQMGQEVILRCVPISNHLYFYWYRQILGQKVEFLVSFYNNEISEKSEIFDDQFSVERPDGSNFTLKIRSTKLEDSAMYFCASRGTGLSGNTIYFGEGSWLTVV.

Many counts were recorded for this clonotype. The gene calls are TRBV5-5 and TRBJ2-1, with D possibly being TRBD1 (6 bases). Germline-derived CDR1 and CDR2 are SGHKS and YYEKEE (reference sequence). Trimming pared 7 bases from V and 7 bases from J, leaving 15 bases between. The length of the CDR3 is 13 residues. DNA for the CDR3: TGTGCCAGCCTTGAAACAGGGTATAATGAGCAGTTCTTC. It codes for CASLETGYNEQFF.

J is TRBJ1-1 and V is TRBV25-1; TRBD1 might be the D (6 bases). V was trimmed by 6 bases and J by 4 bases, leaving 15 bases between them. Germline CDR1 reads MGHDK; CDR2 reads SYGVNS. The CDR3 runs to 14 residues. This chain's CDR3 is CASSQTGLGTEAFF. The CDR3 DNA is TGTGCCAGCAGCCAGACAGGTCTTGGCACTGAAGCTTTCTTT. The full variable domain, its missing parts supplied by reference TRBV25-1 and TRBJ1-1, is EADIYQTPRYLVIGTGKKITLECSQTMGHDKMYWYQQDPGMELHLIHYSYGVNSTEKGDLSSESTVSRIRTEHFPLTLESARPSHTSQYLCASSQTGLGTEAFFGQGTRLTVV.